A selection of T cell receptor beta chains follows, all from one sample in a study of T cell responses to AZD1222 COVID-19 vaccine. Method: immunoSEQ multiplex PCR; TCRdb's copy keeps in-frame clones and lacks some. The sample has about 120,000 clones, around 87% seen once. The material sequenced was peripheral blood, taken on day 0 of AZD1222 vaccination. The receptor set was obtained from an adult in good health. The CDR3 runs from the conserved cysteine through the conserved F or W. Each record gives: J gene, clone size, V gene, D gene, CDR3 protein. The D gene is left open where the match is weak. Only some rows state a clone size, as once, few, many or a class for expanded clones.

j_gene: TRBJ1-1; abundance: NA; v_gene: TRBV13; d_gene: NA; CDR3aa: CASSPILPGTTTAFF
j_gene: TRBJ2-7; abundance: NA; v_gene: TRBV3-1/TRBV3-2; d_gene: NA; CDR3aa: CASSTGQTYEQYF
j_gene: TRBJ1-2; abundance: NA; v_gene: TRBV19; d_gene: NA; CDR3aa: CASRVMDPPYGYTF
j_gene: TRBJ2-1; abundance: NA; v_gene: TRBV5-1; d_gene: NA; CDR3aa: CASGLGTFYNEQFF
j_gene: TRBJ1-3; abundance: few; v_gene: TRBV28; d_gene: NA; CDR3aa: CASSWAMQSGNTIYF
j_gene: TRBJ2-1; abundance: once; v_gene: TRBV5-4; d_gene: TRBD2; CDR3aa: CASSLANAGTRYNEQFF
j_gene: TRBJ2-7; abundance: NA; v_gene: TRBV21-1; d_gene: NA; CDR3aa: CASSIYYEQYF
j_gene: TRBJ2-2; abundance: NA; v_gene: TRBV9; d_gene: TRBD2; CDR3aa: CASSVGGRAVGELFF
j_gene: TRBJ2-1; abundance: NA; v_gene: TRBV9; d_gene: NA; CDR3aa: CASSVEGVNSYNEQFF
j_gene: TRBJ1-5; abundance: few; v_gene: TRBV3-1/TRBV3-2; d_gene: NA; CDR3aa: CASSQAGYSNQPQHF
j_gene: TRBJ1-1; abundance: once; v_gene: TRBV5-1; d_gene: NA; CDR3aa: CASSLEPVNTEAFF
j_gene: TRBJ2-3; abundance: NA; v_gene: TRBV5-6; d_gene: NA; CDR3aa: CASRGAGGTQYF
j_gene: TRBJ1-5; abundance: NA; v_gene: TRBV19; d_gene: TRBD1; CDR3aa: CASRTGGGQPQHF